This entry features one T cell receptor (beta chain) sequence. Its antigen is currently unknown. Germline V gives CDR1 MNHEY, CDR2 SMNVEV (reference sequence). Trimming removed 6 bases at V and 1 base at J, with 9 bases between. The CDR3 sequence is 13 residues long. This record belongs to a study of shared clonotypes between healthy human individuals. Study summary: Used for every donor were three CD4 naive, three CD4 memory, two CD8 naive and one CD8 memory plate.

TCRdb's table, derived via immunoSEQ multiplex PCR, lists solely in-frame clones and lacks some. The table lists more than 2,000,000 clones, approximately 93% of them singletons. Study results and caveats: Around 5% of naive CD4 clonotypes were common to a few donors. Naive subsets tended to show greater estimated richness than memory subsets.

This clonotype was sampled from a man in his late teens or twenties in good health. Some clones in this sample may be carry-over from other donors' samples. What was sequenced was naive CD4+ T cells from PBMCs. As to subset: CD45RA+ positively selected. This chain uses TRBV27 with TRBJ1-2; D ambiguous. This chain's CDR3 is CASRRRSNYGYTF. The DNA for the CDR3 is TGTGCCAGCAGGAGGAGAAGTAACTATGGCTACACCTTC.